This TCR beta chain was profiled in a study of CD8 T cells in ankylosing spondylitis (dated by TCRdb to about 2017). About the full investigation: The study profiled T cell receptor beta repertoires in healthy donors and ankylosing spondylitis patients to find disease-linked TCR variants. The full study cohort comprised about 24 ankylosing spondylitis patients and about 110 healthy donors. Peripheral blood was sampled, and synovial fluid was also collected from ankylosing spondylitis patients.

Study-level results and caveats: A CD8+ phenotype was shown by the disease-linked clones, which were found at relatively low frequencies in peripheral blood. A TCR beta motif of 8 or 9 highly homologous amino acid variants appeared characteristic of blood from ankylosing spondylitis patients. Some TCR beta motif variants had previously been reported in synovial fluid and blood of reactive arthritis patients, which suggested common disease-initiation mechanisms. The disease-linked clones were reported as significantly enriched in matched synovial fluid samples from ankylosing spondylitis patients.

The CDR3 measures 13 amino acids from cysteine to phenylalanine. Just the 39-base CDR3 DNA is kept, in frame starting at base 1. Reading the germline V gene gives CDR1 SGHRS and CDR2 YFSETQ. The junction shows trimming of 2 bases on V and 4 bases on J, plus 9 bases between the germline ends. The sample was run on an Illumina HiSeq 2500. TCR beta libraries were prepared by quantitative 5'-RACE with molecular barcodes. Per the original workflow: A new computational method based on a probabilistic model of VDJ rearrangement was used to identify disease-linked TCR variants. In-frame beta chains were kept once TCRdb had trimmed the public reads at Q25 with fastp and called clones with MiXCR. One record per CDR3 amino acid sequence lists the most common genes and DNA. The V and J calls, along with clone size, are taken from TCRdb and not from the paper's own processing. Recorded for this sample are 200,000 to 250,000 distinct CDR3 sequences; about 16% of them occurred a single time. 40% to 50% of the sample goes to the ten largest clones.

This clonotype has a count of ten or more. What this receptor recognizes is not known. Base qualities are not at hand, and no much larger clone is one base apart. The V and J genes are TRBV5-1 and TRBJ2-5; a weak D assignment points to TRBD1 (5 bases agree). The sequenced sample was blood, either unsorted or a sorted T cell fraction (not recorded which). The clonotype comes from a male donor with ankylosing spondylitis. The CDR3 protein is CASSFQGPETQYF. The nucleotide sequence is TGCGCCAGCAGCTTTCAGGGCCCAGAGACCCAGTACTTC.